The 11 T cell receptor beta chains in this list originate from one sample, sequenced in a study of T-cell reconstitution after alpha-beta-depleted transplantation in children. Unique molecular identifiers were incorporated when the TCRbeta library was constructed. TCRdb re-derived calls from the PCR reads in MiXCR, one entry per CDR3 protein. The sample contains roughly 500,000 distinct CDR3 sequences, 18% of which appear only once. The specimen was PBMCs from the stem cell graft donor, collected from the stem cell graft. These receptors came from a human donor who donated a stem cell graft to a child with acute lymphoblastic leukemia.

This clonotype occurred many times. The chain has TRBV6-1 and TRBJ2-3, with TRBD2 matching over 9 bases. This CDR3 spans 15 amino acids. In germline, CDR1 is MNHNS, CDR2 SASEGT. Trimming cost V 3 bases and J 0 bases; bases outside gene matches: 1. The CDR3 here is CASSDSGSSTDTQYF. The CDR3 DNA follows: TGTGCCAGCAGTGATAGCGGGAGTAGCACAGATACGCAGTATTTT.

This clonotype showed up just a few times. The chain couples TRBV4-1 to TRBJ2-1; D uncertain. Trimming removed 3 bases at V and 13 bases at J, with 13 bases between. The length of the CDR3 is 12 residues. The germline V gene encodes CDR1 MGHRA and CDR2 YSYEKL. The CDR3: CASSHPIRKQFF. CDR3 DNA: TGCGCCAGCAGCCATCCCATCCGCAAACAGTTCTTC.

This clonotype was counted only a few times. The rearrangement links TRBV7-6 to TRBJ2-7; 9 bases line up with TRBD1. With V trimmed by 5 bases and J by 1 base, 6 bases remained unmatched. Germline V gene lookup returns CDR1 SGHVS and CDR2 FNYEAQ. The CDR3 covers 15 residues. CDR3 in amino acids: CASSGDREVSYEQYF. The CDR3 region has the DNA TGTGCCAGCAGCGGGGACAGGGAGGTGTCCTACGAGCAGTACTTC. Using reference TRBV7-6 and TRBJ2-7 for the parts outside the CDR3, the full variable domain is GAGVSQSPRYKVTKRGQDVALRCDPISGHVSLYWYRQALGQGPEFLTYFNYEAQQDKSGLPNDRFSAERPEGSISTLTIQRTEQRDSAMYRCASSGDREVSYEQYFGPGTRLTVT.

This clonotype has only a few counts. CDR3 bases: TGCAGCGTTGAAGCGAGGGGGCGCTATGAGCAGTTCTTC. Protein: CSVEARGRYEQFF. V and J are TRBV29-1 and TRBJ2-1; 7 nucleotides match TRBD1. The CDR3 has 13 amino acids. After removal of 1 base from V and 8 bases from J, the junction contained 5 bases not matched to a gene. Germline V CDR1 and CDR2: SQVTM, ANQGSEA.

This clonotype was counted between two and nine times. This chain's CDR3 is CASTRVRDTEAFF. CDR3 bases: TGCGCCAGCACTCGGGTTAGGGACACTGAAGCTTTCTTT. V usage is TRBV10-2 and J usage is TRBJ1-1; D not resolved. Looked up from germline, CDR1 is WSHSY and CDR2 is SAAADI. CDR3 size: 13 residues. Deletions cut 7 bases from V and 3 bases from J, with 12 bases between.

The CDR3 DNA follows: TGTGCCAGCAGCCTGCCCAGGGTAATCGAGCAGTACTTC. Protein product: CASSLPRVIEQYF. The rearrangement joins TRBV6-1 to TRBJ2-7; D possibly corresponds to TRBD1 (5 bases). The CDR3 is 13 amino acids. Trimming took off 6 bases at V and 6 bases at J, with 15 bases between the two ends. From germline, CDR1 is MNHNS and CDR2 SASEGT.

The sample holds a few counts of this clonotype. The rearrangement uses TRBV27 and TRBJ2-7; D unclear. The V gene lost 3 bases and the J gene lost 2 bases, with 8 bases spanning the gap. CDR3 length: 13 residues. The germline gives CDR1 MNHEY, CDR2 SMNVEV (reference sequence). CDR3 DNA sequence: TGTGCCAGCAGTTTCACGGATACCTACGAGCAGTACTTC. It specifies CASSFTDTYEQYF.

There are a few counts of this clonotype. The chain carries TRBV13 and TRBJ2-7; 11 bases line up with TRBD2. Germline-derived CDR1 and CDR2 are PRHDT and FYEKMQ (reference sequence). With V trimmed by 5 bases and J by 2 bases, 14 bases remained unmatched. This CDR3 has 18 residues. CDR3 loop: CASSASLAGAGRAYEQYF. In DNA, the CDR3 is TGTGCCAGCAGCGCCTCACTAGCGGGAGCGGGCAGGGCCTACGAGCAGTACTTC. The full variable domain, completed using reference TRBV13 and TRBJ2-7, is AAGVIQSPRHLIKEKRETATLKCYPIPRHDTVYWYQQGPGQDPQFLISFYEKMQSDKGSIPDRFSAQQFSDYHSELNMSSLELGDSALYFCASSASLAGAGRAYEQYFGPGTRLTVT.

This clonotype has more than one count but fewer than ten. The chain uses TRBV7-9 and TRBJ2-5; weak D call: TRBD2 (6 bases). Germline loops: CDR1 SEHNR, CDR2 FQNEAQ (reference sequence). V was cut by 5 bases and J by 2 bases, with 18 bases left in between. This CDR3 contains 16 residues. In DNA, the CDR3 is TGTGCCAGCAGCCCGCGAGGAGCCGGGGGTCAAGAGACCCAGTACTTC. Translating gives CASSPRGAGGQETQYF.

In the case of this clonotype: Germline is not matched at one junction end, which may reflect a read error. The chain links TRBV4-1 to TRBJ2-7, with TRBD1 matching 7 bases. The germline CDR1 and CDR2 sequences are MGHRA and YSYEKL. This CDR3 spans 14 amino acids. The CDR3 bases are TGCGCCAGCAACAACCCAAACAGGGGTACCGAGCACTACTTC. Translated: CASNNPNRGTEHYF.

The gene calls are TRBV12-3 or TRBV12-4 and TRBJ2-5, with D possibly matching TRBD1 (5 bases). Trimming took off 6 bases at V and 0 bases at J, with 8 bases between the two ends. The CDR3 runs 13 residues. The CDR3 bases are TGTGCCAGCAGCCAGGGAAACCAAGAGACCCAGTACTTC. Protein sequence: CASSQGNQETQYF.